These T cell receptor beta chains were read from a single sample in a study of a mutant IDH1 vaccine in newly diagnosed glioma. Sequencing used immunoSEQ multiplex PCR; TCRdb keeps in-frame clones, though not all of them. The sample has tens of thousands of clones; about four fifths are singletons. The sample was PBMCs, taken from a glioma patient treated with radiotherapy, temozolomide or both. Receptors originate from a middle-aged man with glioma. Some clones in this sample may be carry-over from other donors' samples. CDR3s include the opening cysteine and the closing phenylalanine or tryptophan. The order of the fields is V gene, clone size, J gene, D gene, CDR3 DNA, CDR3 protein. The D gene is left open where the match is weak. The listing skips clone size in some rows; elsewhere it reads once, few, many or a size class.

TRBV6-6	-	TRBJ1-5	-	TGTGCCAGCAGTTTTATACAGGGTCAGCCCCAGCATTTT	CASSFIQGQPQHF
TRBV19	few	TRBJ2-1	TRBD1	TGTGCCAGTACCGGGCACAGGGGCTCCTACAATGAGCAGTTCTTC	CASTGHRGSYNEQFF
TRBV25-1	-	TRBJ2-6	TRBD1	TGTGCCAGCAGGGACAGGGGGCCTGGGGCCAACGTCCTGACTTTC	CASRDRGPGANVLTF
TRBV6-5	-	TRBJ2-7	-	TGTGCCAGCAGCCCCTCCATGTTCTACGAGCAGTACTTC	CASSPSMFYEQYF
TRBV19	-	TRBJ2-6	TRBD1	TGTGCCAGTAAGCAGGGGGCCGAGAACTCTGGGGCCAACGTCCTGACTTTC	CASKQGAENSGANVLTF
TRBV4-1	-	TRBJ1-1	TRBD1	TGCGCCAGCAGCCAAGGTGGGTACAGGGGGCAGACTGAAGCTTTCTTT	CASSQGGYRGQTEAFF
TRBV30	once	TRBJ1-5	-	TGTGCCTGGGAAACAGGGAAAAATCAGCCCCAGCATTTT	CAWETGKNQPQHF
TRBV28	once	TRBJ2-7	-	TGTGCCAGCAGTTACTACCCTACAGGGTCGATGTACTTC	CASSYYPTGSMYF
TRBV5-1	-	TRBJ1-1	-	TGCGCCAGCAGCTTGGCCAGTGGGAGACAGCAAGCTTTCTTT	CASSLASGRQQAFF
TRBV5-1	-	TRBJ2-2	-	TGCGCCAGCAGCTTGGCAGGGGCAAGGACCGGGGAGCTGTTTTTT	CASSLAGARTGELFF
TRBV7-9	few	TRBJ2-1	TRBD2	TGTGCCAGCAGCCCTTGGAAACTAGCGGGCAGGAATGAGCAGTTCTTC	CASSPWKLAGRNEQFF
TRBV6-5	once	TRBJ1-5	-	TGTGCCAGCAGTTACTCAGGGTCGGGCAATCAGCCCCAGCATTTT	CASSYSGSGNQPQHF
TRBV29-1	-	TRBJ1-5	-	TGCAGCGTTGAAGTAGGTGGGTCCCAGCATTTT	CSVEVGGSQHF
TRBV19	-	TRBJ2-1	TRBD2	TGTGCCAGTAGCACGGGGGGGGTATACAATGAGCAGTTCTTC	CASSTGGVYNEQFF
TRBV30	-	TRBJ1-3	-	TGTGCCTGGAGTTTGGCCGGGTTTTTGGGAAACACCATATATTTT	CAWSLAGFLGNTIYF
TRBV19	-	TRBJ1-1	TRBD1	TGTGCCAGCCAGCCCGACAGGGTGACAATGGCTTTCTTT	CASQPDRVTMAFF
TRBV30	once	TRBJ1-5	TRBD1	TGTGCCTGGAACAGGGGGTTGGATCAGCCCCAGCATTTT	CAWNRGLDQPQHF
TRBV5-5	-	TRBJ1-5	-	TGTGCCAGCAGCCTGACCGGACAGACCCAGCCCCAGCATTTT	CASSLTGQTQPQHF
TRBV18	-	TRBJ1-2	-	TGTGCCAGCTCACCAGGAACTAACTATGGCTACACCTTC	CASSPGTNYGYTF
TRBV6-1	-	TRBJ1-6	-	TGTGCCAGCAGTGACAGGGGATATTCACCCCTCCACTTT	CASSDRGYSPLHF
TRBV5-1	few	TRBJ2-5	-	TGCGCCAGCAGCTTGAATTGGAAGGAGACCCAGTACTTC	CASSLNWKETQYF
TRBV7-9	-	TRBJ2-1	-	TGTGCCATACCGGCGGGGTACAAGAACCTAAACAATGAGCAGTTCTTC	CAIPAGYKNLNNEQFF
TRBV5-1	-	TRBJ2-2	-	TGCGCCAGCAGCTTTGCGGACAGCCTAAACACCGGGGAGCTGTTTTTT	CASSFADSLNTGELFF
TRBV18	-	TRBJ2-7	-	TGTGCCAGCTCACCTAGGCGGGATTCCTACGAGCAGTACTTC	CASSPRRDSYEQYF
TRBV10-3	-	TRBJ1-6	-	TGTGCCATCAGTGACCCTCCTGCCGGGGGAGCTAATTCACCCCTCCACTTT	CAISDPPAGGANSPLHF
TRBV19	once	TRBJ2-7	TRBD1	TGTGCCAGTGCGAGACAGGGGGGGCTATACGAGCAGTACTTC	CASARQGGLYEQYF
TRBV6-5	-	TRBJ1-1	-	TGTGCCAGCAGTCCACGAGGGATGAACACTGAAGCTTTCTTT	CASSPRGMNTEAFF
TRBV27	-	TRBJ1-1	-	TGTGCCAGCAGTTGGGACGGGAACACTGAAGCTTTCTTT	CASSWDGNTEAFF
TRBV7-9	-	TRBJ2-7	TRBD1	TGTGCCAGCAGCTACAACCGGGACAGGGGGCCTCTTAGCTCCTACGAGCAGTACTTC	CASSYNRDRGPLSSYEQYF
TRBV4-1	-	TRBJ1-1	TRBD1	TGCGCCAGCAGTCCCGACAGGGGTCTTGCTGAAGCTTTCTTT	CASSPDRGLAEAFF
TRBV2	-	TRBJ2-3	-	TGTGCCAGCGCCCAGGGGCAATCAGATACGCAGTATTTT	CASAQGQSDTQYF
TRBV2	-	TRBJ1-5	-	TGTGCCAGCAGTGAAGTCGTGTACAGGAATCAGCCCCAGCATTTT	CASSEVVYRNQPQHF
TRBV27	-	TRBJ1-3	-	TGTGCCAGCGGACCCCGACATCCGCGGATCTCTGGAAACACCATATATTTT	CASGPRHPRISGNTIYF
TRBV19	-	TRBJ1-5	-	TGTGCCAGTAGTGAGGGTGCAAACAATCAGCCCCAGCATTTT	CASSEGANNQPQHF
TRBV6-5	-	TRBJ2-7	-	TGTGCCAGCAGTTACTCGAACAAGTCCTACGAGCAGTACTTC	CASSYSNKSYEQYF
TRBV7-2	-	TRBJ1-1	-	TGTGCCAGCAGCTGGATACAGAACACTGAAGCTTTCTTT	CASSWIQNTEAFF
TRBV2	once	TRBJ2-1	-	TGTGCCAGCAAAAGGTACAATGAGCAGTTCTTC	CASKRYNEQFF
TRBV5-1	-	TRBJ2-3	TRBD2	TGCGCCAGCAGCTTGGGACTAGCGGGGGGGGTCACAGATACGCAGTATTTT	CASSLGLAGGVTDTQYF
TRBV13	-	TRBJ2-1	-	TGTGCCAGCAGCTTAGACCGCAATGAGCAGTTCTTC	CASSLDRNEQFF
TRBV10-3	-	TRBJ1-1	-	TGTGCCATCAGTGAACTTGAGGGGGACACTGAAGCTTTCTTT	CAISELEGDTEAFF
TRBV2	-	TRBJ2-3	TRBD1	TGTGCCAGCAGCGTTGGGCAGGGGGCATCAGATACGCAGTATTTT	CASSVGQGASDTQYF
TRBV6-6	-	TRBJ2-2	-	TGTGCCAGCAGTTACAGCAGGGCCTCCGGGGAGCTGTTTTTT	CASSYSRASGELFF